This entry lists 3 T cell receptor beta chains sequenced from one sample in a study of blood T cells in healthy people across ages. Next came a second PCR, run for about 6 to 12 cycles, which used a sample-barcoded 5' primer along with a J-beta primer mix. TCRdb re-called the 5' RACE reads with MiXCR, one entry per CDR3 protein. Here the sample spans 600,000 to 1,000,000 distinct CDR3 sequences, around 25% being singletons. The same sample was also used in a study of T cells of mothers and their children.

Sequencing input: blood. Every receptor here comes from a boy aged 5-17 years in good health.

This clonotype has more than one count but fewer than ten. This chain links TRBV9 with TRBJ1-4; TRBD1 matches at 7 bases. This CDR3 is 16 amino acids long. In germline, CDR1 is SGDLS, CDR2 YYNGEE. The trim removed 3 bases at V and 8 bases at J, leaving 13 bases unmatched. The CDR3, as DNA: TGTGCCAGCAGCGGAAGGACAGGCGCCGATAGGGAAAAACTGTTTTTT. It translates to CASSGRTGADREKLFF.

This clonotype was seen repeatedly, ten times or more. The chain joins TRBV7-9 to TRBJ2-1, with D unclear. The V end was cut by 0 bases, the J end by 0 bases, with 9 bases between. Per germline, CDR1 SEHNR and CDR2 FQNEAQ (reference sequence). This CDR3 is built from 16 residues. CDR3 bases: TGTGCCAGCAGCTTAGCCTCGTTGAGCTCCTACAATGAGCAGTTCTTC. It translates to CASSLASLSSYNEQFF.

This clonotype showed up just a few times. The rearrangement joins TRBV5-1 to TRBJ2-1; TRBD2 might be the D (5 bases). The CDR3 length is 14 residues. Trimming removed 3 bases from V and 3 bases from J, with 10 bases in between. CDR1 is SGHRS and CDR2 is YFSETQ in the germline V gene. In DNA form, the CDR3 reads TGCGCCAGCAGCTCCACGACTAACTACAATGAGCAGTTCTTC. This translates into CASSSTTNYNEQFF.